These 25 T cell receptor beta chains originate from one sample sequenced in a study of blood T cell repertoires in COVID-19. TCRdb's table, derived via immunoSEQ multiplex PCR, lists solely in-frame clones and lacks some. The table records about 250,000 clones, about 90% of them present only once. Sequenced material: peripheral blood. These receptors all come from a man between 25 and 39 years old with COVID-19, enrolled during active disease.

The chain joins TRBV7-9 to TRBJ1-6; D gene unclear. Germline V gene lookup returns CDR1 SEHNR and CDR2 FQNEAQ (reference sequence). The CDR3 sequence is 15 residues long. The V end lost 4 bases, the J end lost 8 bases, and 15 bases lay between the germline ends. CDR3 in amino acids: CASSSEPRLDSPLHF. The CDR3 DNA reads TGTGCCAGCAGCTCCGAGCCCAGGTTAGATTCACCCCTCCACTTT.

The J gene is TRBJ2-7, the V gene TRBV29-1; 9 bases line up with TRBD1. CDR3 length: 14 amino acids. Looked up from germline, CDR1 is SQVTM and CDR2 is ANQGSEA. Losses at the gene ends were 7 bases for V and 3 bases for J; bases not matched to a gene: 10. CDR3 in amino acids: CSAKPLTGGYEQYF. The CDR3 DNA sequence: TGCAGCGCCAAGCCTCTGACAGGGGGCTACGAGCAGTACTTC.

This sequence joins TRBV19 and TRBJ1-5; D ambiguous. The germline V gene encodes CDR1 LNHDA and CDR2 SQIVND (reference sequence). The CDR3 extends over 15 amino acids. V was shortened by 3 bases and J by 2 bases, with 11 bases between the two germline ends. This CDR3 is CASSIADWGNQPQHF. In nucleotides, the CDR3 is TGTGCCAGTAGTATCGCGGATTGGGGCAATCAGCCCCAGCATTTT.

This chain uses TRBV28 with TRBJ1-5; D possibly corresponds to TRBD1 (5 bases). Germline lookup yields CDR1 MDHEN and CDR2 SYDVKM. The CDR3 length is 14 residues. Trimming cost V 7 bases and J 5 bases, with 15 bases left between them. CDR3 coding DNA: TGTGCCAGCAAAATTCCGGACAAGTATCAGCCCCAGCATTTT. Amino acid sequence: CASKIPDKYQPQHF.

Here the CDR3 reads CASSPRDQGLGTEAFF. As DNA, the CDR3 is TGTGCCAGCTCGCCGCGTGATCAGGGTCTGGGCACTGAAGCTTTCTTT. The rearrangement uses TRBV18 and TRBJ1-1; D perhaps matches TRBD1 (5 bases). The length of the CDR3 is 16 residues. The germline V gene has CDR1 KGHSH and CDR2 LQKENI. V lost 6 bases and J 4 bases, leaving 21 bases between the germline ends.

This sequence joins TRBV9 and TRBJ2-5, with 9 bases matching TRBD2. The CDR3 loop spans 16 amino acids. J gave up 5 bases and V 1 base, and 9 bases lay outside the gene matches. Germline CDR1 SGDLS, CDR2 YYNGEE. CDR3 in amino acids: CASSVSTRGGLETQYF. For the CDR3, the DNA is TGTGCCAGCAGCGTAAGCACGCGGGGGGGCTTGGAGACCCAGTACTTC.

This chain links TRBV6-5 with TRBJ1-3, with unresolved D. Germline CDR1 is MNHEY and CDR2 is SVGAGI. The V end lost 0 bases, the J end lost 0 bases, and 6 bases lay between the germline ends. This CDR3 has 15 amino acids. The CDR3 DNA sequence: TGTGCCAGCAGTTACTCGCCAGGCTCTGGAAACACCATATATTTT. The encoded protein is CASSYSPGSGNTIYF.

The V and J genes are TRBV5-1 and TRBJ2-1, with 9 bases lining up with TRBD2. Trimming took 0 bases from V and 3 from J; bases not matched to a gene: 4. This CDR3 spans 16 amino acids. Looked up from germline, CDR1 is SGHRS and CDR2 is YFSETQ. CDR3 coding DNA: TGCGCCAGCAGCTTGGGTAGCGGGGGCCACTACAATGAGCAGTTCTTC. Translation gives CASSLGSGGHYNEQFF.

The chain recombines TRBV27 with TRBJ2-7, with 7 bases lining up with TRBD1. Unmatched junction bases numbered 9, after V lost 4 bases and J lost 3 bases. Germline-derived CDR1 and CDR2 are MNHEY and SMNVEV (reference sequence). The CDR3 consists of 15 residues. CDR3 residues: CASSSYTGADYEQYF. Written as DNA, the CDR3 is TGTGCCAGCAGTTCTTATACAGGGGCCGACTACGAGCAGTACTTC.

The gene calls are TRBV5-1 and TRBJ1-5; tentatively, D is TRBD1 (6 bases). Germline CDR1 is SGHRS and CDR2 is YFSETQ. This CDR3 has 15 amino acids. V was pared by 3 bases and J by 2 bases, with 12 bases between. The CDR3 loop is CASSSSPGGNQPQHF. The CDR3 nucleotides are TGCGCCAGCAGCTCAAGCCCAGGGGGCAATCAGCCCCAGCATTTT.

This chain joins TRBV19 and TRBJ1-1, with TRBD1 matching 9 bases. The CDR3 runs 14 residues. V was pared by 5 bases and J by 5 bases, with 6 bases of the junction left unmatched. The V gene's germline CDR1 is LNHDA and CDR2 SQIVND (reference sequence). CDR3 nucleotides: TGTGCCAGTAGTGTACAGGGGGCGGATACTGAAGCTTTCTTT. Its protein is CASSVQGADTEAFF.

This chain joins TRBV5-6 and TRBJ1-2, with 9 bases aligning to TRBD1. The germline CDR1 and CDR2 sequences are SGHDT and YYEEEE. V shed 0 bases, J shed 13 bases, and the junction held 7 bases outside the gene matches. The CDR3 sequence is 13 residues long. The CDR3 here is CASSLAGTGTITF. The CDR3, as DNA: TGTGCCAGCAGCTTGGCCGGGACAGGGACCATCACCTTC.

J is TRBJ1-2 and V is TRBV27, with TRBD1 matching over 11 bases. The CDR3 loop spans 14 amino acids. CDR1 is MNHEY, CDR2 SMNVEV, per germline (reference sequence). Trimming cost V 4 bases and J 6 bases; bases outside gene matches: 4. For the CDR3, the DNA is TGTGCCAGCAGTTCACGGACAGGGGGCAATGGCTACACCTTC. The encoded protein is CASSSRTGGNGYTF.

The rearrangement uses TRBV9 and TRBJ2-2; 9 bases align to TRBD1. The length of the CDR3 is 15 residues. With 5 bases clipped from V and 6 bases from J, the junction kept 8 bases outside the gene matches. The germline gives CDR1 SGDLS, CDR2 YYNGEE. For the CDR3, the DNA is TGTGCCAGCAGGGGGACAGGGATTGGAGCCGGGGAGCTGTTTTTT. It is translated as CASRGTGIGAGELFF. The entire variable domain, with the rest obtained from reference TRBV9 and TRBJ2-2, is as follows: DSGVTQTPKHLITATGQRVTLRCSPRSGDLSVYWYQQSLDQGLQFLIQYYNGEERAKGNILERFSAQQFPDLHSELNLSSLELGDSALYFCASRGTGIGAGELFFGEGSRLTVL.

This clone was observed once. This rearrangement joins TRBV5-1 to TRBJ2-5; possible D gene TRBD2, 5 bases. The V end lost 1 base, the J end lost 0 bases, and 13 bases lay between the germline ends. The CDR3 has 16 amino acids. The germline CDR1 and CDR2 sequences are SGHRS and YFSETQ. The CDR3 reads CASSLYTSSHQETQYF. In DNA, the CDR3 is TGCGCCAGCAGCTTGTACACTAGTTCTCACCAAGAGACCCAGTACTTC.

Comment on this clone: The junction shows a germline mismatch at one end, possibly a read error. The rearrangement uses TRBV9 and TRBJ1-6; tentatively, D is TRBD1 (5 bases). The germline CDR1 and CDR2 sequences are SGDLS and YYNGEE. CDR3 length: 15 residues. Here the CDR3 reads CARSVGGGNNSPLHF. CDR3 in DNA: TGTGCCCGCAGCGTTGGGGGGGGGAATAATTCACCCCTCCACTTT. The complete variable domain, with remaining parts taken from reference TRBV9 and TRBJ1-6, reads DSGVTQTPKHLITATGQRVTLRCSPRSGDLSVYWYQQSLDQGLQFLIQYYNGEERAKGNILERFSAQQFPDLHSELNLSSLELGDSALYFCARSVGGGNNSPLHFGNGTRLTVT.

This clone was seen a single time. This sequence joins TRBV5-4 and TRBJ1-2; 7 bases line up with TRBD1. The CDR3 spans 14 residues. CDR1 is SGHNT, CDR2 YYREEE, per germline (reference sequence). V was clipped by 4 bases and J by 8 bases; unmatched bases: 11. The CDR3 DNA sequence: TGTGCCAGCAGCCCTGCTTACAGGGGAAGGGGCTACACCTTC. Amino acid sequence: CASSPAYRGRGYTF.

The V call is TRBV14, the J call TRBJ2-2, with 7 bases lining up with TRBD1. Germline V gives CDR1 SGHDN, CDR2 FVKESK. This CDR3 comprises 15 residues. With V trimmed by 4 bases and J by 2 bases, 4 bases remained unmatched. The CDR3 spells CASSRQGVNTGELFF. DNA of the CDR3: TGTGCCAGCAGCCGCCAGGGGGTTAACACCGGGGAGCTGTTTTTT.

The chain has TRBV25-1 and TRBJ2-3; D is ambiguous. V lost 7 bases and J 0 bases, leaving 14 bases between the germline ends. Germline-derived CDR1 and CDR2 are MGHDK and SYGVNS. The CDR3 loop spans 15 amino acids. CDR3 coding DNA: TGTGCCAGCACCAATAGCCGAGGCAGCACAGATACGCAGTATTTT. Amino acids: CASTNSRGSTDTQYF. The entire variable domain, with the rest obtained from reference TRBV25-1 and TRBJ2-3, is as follows: EADIYQTPRYLVIGTGKKITLECSQTMGHDKMYWYQQDPGMELHLIHYSYGVNSTEKGDLSSESTVSRIRTEHFPLTLESARPSHTSQYLCASTNSRGSTDTQYFGPGTRLTVL.

The chain carries TRBV18 and TRBJ1-2; a possible D gene is TRBD1 (5 bases). Trimming left V 4 bases short and J 4 bases short, with 19 bases between. The CDR3 totals 16 residues. The germline V gene encodes CDR1 KGHSH and CDR2 LQKENI. CDR3 bases: TGTGCCAGCTCACTCTCCGGGAGGGGCACTGTCTATGGCTACACCTTC. Protein: CASSLSGRGTVYGYTF.

This clone was recorded only once. J is TRBJ2-2 and V is TRBV9; tentative D call: TRBD2 (6 bases). Trimming pared 4 bases from V and 4 bases from J, leaving 14 bases between. Germline values: CDR1 SGDLS, CDR2 YYNGEE. The CDR3 has 15 amino acids. CDR3 residues: CASSPGRQPTGELFF. The CDR3, as DNA: TGTGCCAGCAGCCCTGGGAGGCAGCCCACCGGGGAGCTGTTTTTT. Supplemented by reference TRBV9 and TRBJ2-2, the full variable domain reads DSGVTQTPKHLITATGQRVTLRCSPRSGDLSVYWYQQSLDQGLQFLIQYYNGEERAKGNILERFSAQQFPDLHSELNLSSLELGDSALYFCASSPGRQPTGELFFGEGSRLTVL.

The chain carries TRBV7-9 and TRBJ1-4; D call uncertain. This CDR3 has 16 amino acids. V lost 5 bases and J lost 0, with 13 bases in between. Germline V lookup: CDR1 SEHNR, CDR2 FQNEAQ (reference sequence). The CDR3 nucleotides are TGTGCCAGCAGCACCACGAGACACCCAACTAATGAAAAACTGTTTTTT. The encoded protein is CASSTTRHPTNEKLFF.

The chain carries TRBV28 and TRBJ2-1; TRBD2 matches 14 bases. V lost 6 bases, J lost 5 bases, and 9 bases stayed unmatched. The CDR3 length is 17 residues. CDR1 is MDHEN, CDR2 SYDVKM, per germline. The CDR3 sequence is CASRATGTSGGDNEQFF. In DNA form, the CDR3 reads TGTGCCAGCAGAGCGACCGGGACTAGCGGGGGAGACAATGAGCAGTTCTTC.

This clone was counted a few times. V usage is TRBV10-3 and J usage is TRBJ2-2, with TRBD2 identical over 9 bases. Losses at the gene ends were 6 bases for V and 0 bases for J; bases not matched to a gene: 2. CDR1 and CDR2 from the germline V gene are ENHRY and SYGVKD. The CDR3 covers 15 residues. The CDR3 DNA sequence: TGTGCCATCAGCTCTAGCGGGGCGAACACCGGGGAGCTGTTTTTT. Residues: CAISSSGANTGELFF.

The rearrangement uses TRBV3-1 (or the pseudogene TRBV3-2) and TRBJ1-5, with TRBD1 matching over 11 bases. Germline assignment: CDR1 LGHDT and CDR2 YNNKEL (reference sequence). After removal of 4 bases from V and 0 bases from J, the junction contained 5 bases not matched to a gene. The CDR3 runs 17 residues. CDR3 region: CASSPTGTGGSNQPQHF. Written as DNA, the CDR3 is TGTGCCAGCAGCCCAACCGGGACAGGGGGTAGCAATCAGCCCCAGCATTTT.